The sequence of this TCR beta chain was determined in a study of shared clonotypes between healthy human individuals (TCRdb year 2020). For context, the study as a whole: The cohort comprised two women and a few men aged 18 to 49 years. Between about 0.8 and 8.9 billion PBMCs per donor were obtained by leukapheresis. To estimate repertoire size and how much clonotypes are shared between individuals, the study performed deep sequencing of blood TCR repertoires from about 5 healthy adults. To increase sequencing depth and limit assay-specific biases, different laboratories used diverse techniques to prepare libraries and sequence TCR repertoires. For each donor, three plates each were used for CD4 naive and CD4 memory, two plates were used for CD8 naive, and one plate was used for CD8 memory.

Broad study findings and their caveats: Sampling was limited to blood, and TCR repertoires in tissue likely differ from TCR repertoires in blood. Even with the large sequencing depth, rarefaction of the sorted-subset datasets indicated that sequencing was incomplete. Pairwise subsampling indicated that sequencing depth was expected to affect the degree of clonotype sharing among donors. Sharing across several donors was observed for approximately 4.6% of naive CD4, over 3% of naive CD8, 2% to 2.5% of memory CD4, and about 0.39% of memory CD8 clonotypes. Because the study included only a small number of donors, the genetic and exposure-history diversity represented was limited. Naive subsets generally had larger estimated clonotype richness than memory subsets. Compared with non-shared clonotypes, the clonotypes found in all four sorted-subset donors had higher generation probabilities.

Comment on this clone: Its antigen is not yet known. Per-base qualities were not stored, and no clone one base away is much larger.

CD8 naive samples were obtained by positive selection for CCR7 among CD45RO-negative cells, yielding a CD45RA+CCR7+ population from which TemRA cells were excluded. The donors were healthy, HIV-negative adults with no recently reported acute infections or vaccinations. Only Caucasian adults living in Nashville, Tennessee, USA were represented among the donors. Blood was collected by leukapheresis, and PBMCs were isolated by Ficoll-Histopaque density gradient centrifugation and then cryopreserved in liquid nitrogen vapor phase. Analytical flow cytometry was used to check the purity and quantity of every magnetically sorted T cell population. Each sorted fraction had its genomic DNA isolated and then quantified by UV absorbance on a Nanodrop 2000c. The germline V gene sets CDR1 to SGHTA and CDR2 to FQGTGA. The V end loses 0 bases and the J end loses 4 bases, and a stretch of 13 bases separates them. Including the terminal cysteine and phenylalanine, the CDR3 comprises 16 residues. Of the read, only the CDR3 DNA is kept; its 48 bases are in frame from base 1.

Using the deep immunoSEQ assay, multiplex PCR amplified TCR CDR3 regions from genomic DNA. Genomic DNA extracted from each cell subset was distributed evenly over all wells of several immunoSEQ 96-well plates, and each plate served as one replicate. For sorted subsets, 200 to 250 ng of genomic DNA, equivalent to some 30,000 T cell genomes, went into each replicate PCR. Purified libraries were measured with a Qubit 3.0 fluorometer, size-checked on a Bioanalyzer 2100, and measured again with the KAPA Library Quantification kit. A separate single-read 150-cycle Illumina NextSeq 550 flow cell was used to sequence each immunoSEQ 96-well plate. In the source study's methods: Because the immunoSEQ output held only junctional sequences and lacked quality scores, the filtering could not match the filtering applied to full-length reads. Sequences were annotated with PyIR, a Python wrapper for IgBLAST v1.9, and V/J genes and CDR3 were assigned using IMGT germline references. Any read was removed if the V/J assignment was weak (E-value above 1e-6), the CDR3 was missing, or the read contained stop codons, out-of-frame junctions, or ambiguous translated residues. V3J clonotypes were defined by identical inferred V gene, J gene, and CDR3 amino acid sequence. Percentage overlap between repertoires was computed as shared unique clonotypes divided by the size of the smaller repertoire. Repertoire richness was assessed with RTK rarefaction, the Chao1 estimator, and Recon v2.1 estimates of unobserved clonotypes. For all TCRbeta clonotypes obtained by the gDNA method from several donors, generation probabilities were computed with OLGA. Drawn from immuneACCESS, this table holds only the in-frame rearrangements with V and J called that TCRdb kept. Clones are partly lost; checked studies trace under half to an unresolved V gene and leave the rest unexplained. The V and J calls and clone size were taken over from that table, and D and trimming were inferred from the DNA. The sample profile shows about 2.1 million clones; about 94% of them were found once. 1.5% to 2% of the sample is in the top ten clones.

Input material: naive CD8+ T cells from PBMCs. This sample's cell subset or site label indicates: CD45RA+CCR7+. This receptor was identified in a young man in good health. Some clones in this sample may be carry-over from other donors' samples. The chain joins TRBV7-3 to TRBJ1-3, with a weak D call of TRBD1 (5 bases match). Read as DNA, the sequence is TGTGCCAGCAGCTTAACGGGGCCAGGGCGCGGAAACACCATATATTTT. The encoded protein is CASSLTGPGRGNTIYF. With the rest looked up from the reference TRBV7-3 and TRBJ1-3 genes rather than sequenced, the full variable domain is GAGVSQTPSNKVTEKGKYVELRCDPISGHTALYWYRQSLGQGPEFLIYFQGTGAADDSGLPNDRFFAVRPEGSVSTLKIQRTERGDSAVYLCASSLTGPGRGNTIYFGEGSWLTVV.